This is a list of T cell receptor beta chains from one sample in a study of blood T cell repertoires in COVID-19. Assay: immunoSEQ multiplex PCR; the TCRdb copy retains only in-frame clones and omits some. The sample yields 200,000 to 250,000 clones, about 80% seen once. Material for sequencing was peripheral blood. These receptors were collected from a woman aged 60-75 years with acute or convalescent COVID-19. Each CDR3 is given with its conserved first and last residue. A D gene is named only where the DNA matches it firmly. Size tells how often a clone was seen (once, few, many) or the class of an expanded clone, and some rows leave it out.

CASSQDTGRTDGYTF TGTGCCAGCAGCCAAGATACAGGGAGAACTGATGGCTACACCTTC TRBJ1-2 NA TRBV3-1/TRBV3-2 NA
CASPDPDRGGEKLFF TGTGCCAGCCCCGATCCGGACAGGGGAGGTGAAAAACTGTTTTTT TRBJ1-4 NA TRBV28 TRBD1
CASSQELGGWNTEAFF TGCGCCAGCAGCCAAGAGTTGGGGGGATGGAACACTGAAGCTTTCTTT TRBJ1-1 NA TRBV4-1 NA
CASSFGGASYNEQFF TGCGCCAGCAGCTTTGGGGGGGCCTCCTACAATGAGCAGTTCTTC TRBJ2-1 once TRBV5-1 NA
CASSSGLAQETQYF TGTGCCAGCAGCTCCGGACTAGCCCAAGAGACCCAGTACTTC TRBJ2-5 NA TRBV11-2 TRBD2
CASSRGTSERETQYF TGTGCCAGCAGCAGGGGGACTAGCGAGCGGGAGACCCAGTACTTC TRBJ2-5 NA TRBV3-1/TRBV3-2 TRBD2
CASSQGFREKLFF TGTGCCAGTAGTCAGGGGTTTAGGGAAAAACTGTTTTTT TRBJ1-4 NA TRBV19 NA
CAWGTTGTEAFF TGTGCCTGGGGAACTACGGGCACTGAAGCTTTCTTT TRBJ1-1 NA TRBV30 NA
CASSLDGTGGDEQYF TGTGCCAGCAGCTTAGACGGGACAGGGGGCGACGAGCAGTACTTC TRBJ2-7 NA TRBV7-9 TRBD1
CASSLRGGKNIQYF TGTGCCAGCAGCTTGAGGGGAGGCAAAAACATTCAGTACTTC TRBJ2-4 NA TRBV7-9 NA
CASINIAAYNEQFF TGTGCCAGTATCAACATAGCGGCCTACAATGAGCAGTTCTTC TRBJ2-1 NA TRBV19 NA
CSAVPGGNTEAFF TGCAGCGCTGTTCCGGGTGGGAACACTGAAGCTTTCTTT TRBJ1-1 NA TRBV29-1 NA
CASSSEQGANRISYNEQFF TGTGCCAGCAGCTCCGAACAGGGGGCGAATAGGATTTCCTACAATGAGCAGTTCTTC TRBJ2-1 NA TRBV7-9 TRBD1
CASSSDRVDTIYF TGTGCCAGTAGTTCGGACAGGGTGGACACCATATATTTT TRBJ1-3 NA TRBV19 TRBD1
CAWRDMGRATEAFF TGTGCCTGGAGGGACATGGGCAGGGCCACTGAAGCTTTCTTT TRBJ1-1 NA TRBV30 NA
CASSVGYNSPLHF TGTGCCAGCAGCGTCGGGTATAATTCACCCCTCCACTTT TRBJ1-6 NA TRBV9 NA
CASSQDPSGSDQPQHF TGTGCCAGCAGCCAAGATCCGTCCGGGTCGGATCAGCCCCAGCATTTT TRBJ1-5 once TRBV4-2 NA
CASMTGIGNTIYF TGTGCCAGCATGACAGGGATCGGAAACACCATATATTTT TRBJ1-3 many TRBV27 TRBD1
CASSSSVGANYGYTF TGTGCCAGCAGTTCAAGCGTCGGTGCTAACTATGGCTACACCTTC TRBJ1-2 few TRBV6-2/TRBV6-3 NA
CSGGRGATEAFF TGCAGCGGGGGCCGGGGGGCGACTGAAGCTTTCTTT TRBJ1-1 NA TRBV29-1 NA
CASSRSMSNTEAFF TGTGCCAGTAGTAGGAGTATGTCGAACACTGAAGCTTTCTTT TRBJ1-1 NA TRBV19 NA
CASSFTTSGGTDTQYF TGTGCCAGCAGCTTCACGACTAGCGGGGGGACAGATACGCAGTATTTT TRBJ2-3 NA TRBV9 TRBD2
CASSSGQGAEGYTF TGCGCCAGCAGCTCCGGACAGGGGGCTGAAGGCTACACCTTC TRBJ1-2 once TRBV5-1 TRBD1
CASSQTSSDTQYF TGTGCCAGCAGCCAGACTAGCTCAGATACGCAGTATTTT TRBJ2-3 NA TRBV7-7 TRBD2